This entry is about one T cell receptor (beta chain). Authors' methods: Quantification of nucleated cells was approximated via reference gene primer amplification. Measured with immunoSEQ multiplex PCR; TCRdb has only the in-frame clones, and not every one. The DNA was the basis for D and trimming; V, J and clone size are from that table. The sample carries about 56,000 clones, around 80% recorded once. The ends were cut back, 2 bases at V and 4 bases at J, with 5 bases in the middle. The CDR3 consists of 12 residues. The germline V gene encodes CDR1 MNHEY and CDR2 SVGAGI. The data derive from a study of blood T cell repertoires in COVID-19. As for the study in general: COVID-19 samples collected from the United States, Italy and Spain covered acute and convalescent phases. T cells, B-cell-depleted T cells, or PBMCs supplied cDNA or gDNA.

This clonotype originated in a woman of 80 years or more with acute or convalescent COVID-19. Sequenced: peripheral blood. The rearrangement links TRBV6-5 to TRBJ1-2; a weak D match, TRBD1 (5 bases). The CDR3 here is CASSYRGYGYTF. In nucleotides, the CDR3 is TGTGCCAGCAGTTACAGGGGCTATGGCTACACCTTC.